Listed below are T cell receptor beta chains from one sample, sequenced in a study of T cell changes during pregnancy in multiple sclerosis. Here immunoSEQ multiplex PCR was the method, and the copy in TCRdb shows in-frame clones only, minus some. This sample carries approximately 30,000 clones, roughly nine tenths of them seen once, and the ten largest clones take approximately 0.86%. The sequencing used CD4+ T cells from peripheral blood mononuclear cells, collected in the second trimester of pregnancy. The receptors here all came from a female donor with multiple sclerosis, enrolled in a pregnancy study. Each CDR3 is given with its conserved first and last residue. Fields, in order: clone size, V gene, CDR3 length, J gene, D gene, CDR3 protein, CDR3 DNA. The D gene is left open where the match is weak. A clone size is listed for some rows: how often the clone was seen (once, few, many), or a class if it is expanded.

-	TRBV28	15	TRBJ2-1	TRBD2	CASRAPGGANFEQFF	TGTGCCAGCAGAGCCCCCGGGGGGGCCAATTTTGAGCAGTTCTTC
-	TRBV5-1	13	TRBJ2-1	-	CASSPRPYNEQFF	TGCGCCAGCAGCCCGCGTCCTTACAATGAGCAGTTCTTC
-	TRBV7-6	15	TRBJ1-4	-	CASSLTGGENEKLFF	TGTGCCAGCAGCTTAACGGGGGGAGAGAATGAAAAACTGTTTTTT
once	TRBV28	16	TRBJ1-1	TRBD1	CASSLSGTVMNTEAFF	TGTGCCAGCAGTCTCTCCGGGACAGTGATGAACACTGAAGCTTTCTTT
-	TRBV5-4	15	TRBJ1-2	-	CASSNGGNPNYGYTF	TGTGCCAGCAGCAATGGAGGGAACCCTAACTATGGCTACACCTTC
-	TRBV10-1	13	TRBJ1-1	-	CASSVTKNTEAFF	TGCGCCAGCAGTGTGACAAAGAACACTGAAGCTTTCTTT
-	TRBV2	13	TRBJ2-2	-	CASRGQEGGELFF	TGTGCCAGCAGGGGCCAGGAGGGCGGGGAGCTGTTTTTT
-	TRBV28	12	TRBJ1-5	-	CAIEGGNQPQHF	TGTGCCATAGAAGGGGGCAATCAGCCCCAGCATTTT
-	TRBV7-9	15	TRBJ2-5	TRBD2	CASSPRLAGSETQYF	TGTGCCAGCAGCCCACGGCTAGCGGGGTCCGAGACCCAGTACTTC
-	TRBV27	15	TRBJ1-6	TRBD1	CASSPGQGVNSPLHF	TGTGCCAGCAGCCCAGGCCAGGGGGTGAATTCACCCCTCCACTTT
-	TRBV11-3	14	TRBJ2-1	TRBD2	CARWEGPSYNEQFF	TGTGCCCGGTGGGAGGGGCCCTCCTACAATGAGCAGTTCTTC
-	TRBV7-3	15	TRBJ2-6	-	CASSLGDTTSVVLTF	TGTGCCAGCAGCTTAGGGGACACGACTTCGGTCGTCCTGACTTTC
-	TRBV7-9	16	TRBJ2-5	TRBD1	CASSLLGQGAGETQYF	TGTGCCAGCAGCTTACTAGGACAGGGGGCGGGTGAGACCCAGTACTTC
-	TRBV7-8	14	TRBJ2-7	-	CASSLTAGLYEQYF	TGTGCCAGCAGCTTAACGGCAGGGCTCTACGAGCAGTACTTC
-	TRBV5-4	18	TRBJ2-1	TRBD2	CASSPTSGGASSYNEQFF	TGTGCCAGCAGCCCGACTAGCGGGGGGGCGAGCTCCTACAATGAGCAGTTCTTC
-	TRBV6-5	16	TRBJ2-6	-	CASSYSYEAGANVLTF	TGTGCCAGCAGTTACTCCTACGAGGCTGGGGCCAACGTCCTGACTTTC
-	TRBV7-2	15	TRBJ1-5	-	CASSFAASSNQPQHF	TGTGCCAGCAGCTTTGCGGCAAGCTCCAATCAGCCCCAGCATTTT
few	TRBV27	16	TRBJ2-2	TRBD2	CASRTPGTKDTGELFF	TGTGCCAGCAGAACTCCGGGGACTAAGGACACCGGGGAGCTGTTTTTT
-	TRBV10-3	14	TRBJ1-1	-	CAIRPGQSNTEAFF	TGTGCCATCAGACCCGGACAGTCGAACACTGAAGCTTTCTTT
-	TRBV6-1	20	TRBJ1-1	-	CASSEAGGFGRRRRGTEAFF	TGTGCCAGCAGTGAAGCTGGCGGATTCGGGAGAAGGCGGCGGGGGACTGAAGCTTTCTTT
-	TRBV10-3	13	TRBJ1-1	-	CAITETGNTEAFF	TGTGCCATCACCGAGACAGGGAACACTGAAGCTTTCTTT
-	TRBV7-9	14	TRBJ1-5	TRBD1	CASSSQIDRGPQHF	TGTGCCAGCAGCTCTCAAATCGACAGGGGGCCCCAGCATTTT
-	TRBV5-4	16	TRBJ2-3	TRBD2	CASSLVSSGITDTQYF	TGTGCCAGCAGCTTGGTATCTAGCGGGATCACAGATACGCAGTATTTT
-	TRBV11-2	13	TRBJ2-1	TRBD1	CASSLGQGLEQFF	TGTGCCAGCAGCTTAGGACAGGGCCTAGAGCAGTTCTTC
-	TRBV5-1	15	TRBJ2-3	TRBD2	CASSLGGGGTDTQYF	TGCGCCAGCAGCCTGGGCGGGGGGGGTACAGATACGCAGTATTTT
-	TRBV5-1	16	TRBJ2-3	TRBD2	CASSSMLAGGQDTQYF	TGCGCCAGCAGCTCAATGTTAGCGGGGGGGCAAGATACGCAGTATTTT
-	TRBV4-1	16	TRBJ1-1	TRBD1	CASSQGTGSGSTEAFF	TGCGCCAGCAGCCAGGGGACAGGGAGTGGTAGCACTGAAGCTTTCTTT
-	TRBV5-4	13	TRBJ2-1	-	CASSQYLAGGQFF	TGTGCCAGCAGCCAGTACCTCGCGGGCGGGCAGTTCTTC
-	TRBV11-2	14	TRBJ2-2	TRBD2	CASSLAGGTGELFF	TGTGCCAGCAGCTTAGCGGGGGGTACCGGGGAGCTGTTTTTT
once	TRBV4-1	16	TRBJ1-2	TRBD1	CASSQTGTGAVGGYTF	TGCGCCAGCAGCCAGACCGGGACAGGGGCTGTCGGTGGCTACACCTTC
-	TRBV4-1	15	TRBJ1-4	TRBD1	CASSQPDRDSGKLFF	TGCGCCAGCAGCCAACCTGACAGGGATAGTGGAAAACTGTTTTTT
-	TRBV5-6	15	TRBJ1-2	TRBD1	CASRGGGDSTYGYTF	TGTGCCAGCAGGGGCGGGGGGGACAGTACCTATGGCTACACCTTC
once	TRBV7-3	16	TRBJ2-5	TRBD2	CASSSGTSGGFETQYF	TGTGCCAGCAGCTCCGGGACTAGCGGGGGGTTTGAGACCCAGTACTTC
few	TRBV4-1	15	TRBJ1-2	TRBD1	CASSSPSGTGVGYTF	TGCGCCAGCAGCTCCCCGTCCGGGACAGGGGTTGGCTACACCTTC
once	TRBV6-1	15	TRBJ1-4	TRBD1	CASSAQRTGAEKLFF	TGTGCCAGCAGCGCACAGAGGACAGGGGCTGAAAAACTGTTTTTT